Listed here are 22 T cell receptor beta chains from one sample, sequenced in a study of siplizumab effects on memory and regulatory T cells. Clones were sequenced by immunoSEQ multiplex PCR, and TCRdb holds only the in-frame ones, with some missing. This table has tens of thousands of clones, over 90% appearing once. Sample: CD8+ T cells sorted from blood. The origin of the receptors is a human donor in good health.

The rearrangement uses TRBV5-6 and TRBJ2-7, with D unresolved. V lost 2 bases to trimming and J lost 2 bases, with 17 bases between them. Germline V gene data show CDR1 as SGHDT and CDR2 as YYEEEE. CDR3 length: 16 amino acids. The CDR3 DNA is TGTGCCAGCAGCTTAGAGTTTGGGTCCAACCCCTACGAGCAGTACTTC. It encodes CASSLEFGSNPYEQYF.

The J gene is TRBJ2-7, the V gene TRBV4-1; 13 positions match TRBD2. Germline V gives CDR1 MGHRA, CDR2 YSYEKL. V was clipped by 1 base and J by 1 base; unmatched bases: 1. The CDR3 consists of 16 residues. CDR3 sequence (DNA): TGCGCCAGCAGCCAAGTACTAGCGGGAGGGTCCTACGAGCAGTACTTC. It codes for CASSQVLAGGSYEQYF.

V is TRBV6-5 and J is TRBJ2-7; tentative D call: TRBD1 (6 bases). V gave up 1 base and J gave up 2 bases, with 12 bases separating them. From germline, CDR1 is MNHEY and CDR2 SVGAGI. The CDR3 has 15 residues. This CDR3 reads CASSYFAGDTYEQYF. CDR3 sequence (DNA): TGTGCCAGCAGTTACTTTGCAGGGGACACCTACGAGCAGTACTTC.

The chain joins TRBV4-1 to TRBJ1-1; no firm D call. Trimming removed 2 bases at V and 7 bases at J, with 5 bases between. The germline gives CDR1 MGHRA, CDR2 YSYEKL. The CDR3 totals 11 residues. The CDR3 coding sequence is TGCGCCAGCAGCCAAACGGATGAAGCTTTCTTT. Amino acids: CASSQTDEAFF.

This clone was counted once. The CDR3 spells CASSVDIASGRSISTDTQYF. The CDR3 coding sequence is TGTGCCAGCAGCGTAGACATTGCTAGCGGACGAAGTATAAGCACAGATACGCAGTATTTT. The rearrangement joins TRBV9 to TRBJ2-3; the match to TRBD2 covers 7 bases. Germline lookup yields CDR1 SGDLS and CDR2 YYNGEE. Trimming removed 0 bases from V and 0 bases from J; junction bases left unmatched: 16. This CDR3 contains 20 residues.

This sequence joins TRBV4-1 and TRBJ2-7; the match to TRBD1 covers 7 bases. Germline assignment: CDR1 MGHRA and CDR2 YSYEKL. This CDR3 spans 16 amino acids. The J segment lost 4 bases and the V segment lost 0 bases, leaving 9 bases of the junction unmatched. CDR3 nucleotide sequence: TGCGCCAGCAGCCAAGATACCCCCAGGGGGTTATACGAGCAGTACTTC. Translated, it gives CASSQDTPRGLYEQYF.

The chain is built from TRBV5-1 and TRBJ2-7; no definite D call. Germline loops: CDR1 SGHRS, CDR2 YFSETQ. V gave up 2 bases and J gave up 3 bases, with 3 bases separating them. This CDR3 is 11 amino acids long. The CDR3 loop is CASSLNYEQYF. The DNA for the CDR3 is TGCGCCAGCAGCTTAAACTACGAGCAGTACTTC.

This clone was seen a few times. V is TRBV19 and J is TRBJ2-1; 7 nucleotides match TRBD2. The CDR3 runs to 15 residues. Germline V gene lookup returns CDR1 LNHDA and CDR2 SQIVND (reference sequence). V trimming: 6 bases; J trimming: 6 bases; junction bases outside the gene matches: 11. CDR3 nucleotides: TGTGCCAGTAGCCCCTTTGGCGGGAGTCCCAATGAGCAGTTCTTC. As protein: CASSPFGGSPNEQFF.

This rearrangement joins TRBV6-5 to TRBJ1-1; D is unclear. The V and J ends lost 2 bases and 7 bases respectively, with 11 bases between them. The CDR3 contains 13 residues. From germline, CDR1 is MNHEY and CDR2 SVGAGI. The CDR3 coding sequence is TGTGCCAGCAGTTACGGTAGTACCCTTGAAGCTTTCTTT. This gives the protein CASSYGSTLEAFF.

This sequence joins TRBV5-4 and TRBJ2-1; 7 bases fit TRBD1. Germline V gene sequence: CDR1 SGHNT, CDR2 YYREEE (reference sequence). CDR3 length: 15 amino acids. J gave up 9 bases and V 0 bases, and 9 bases lay outside the gene matches. The CDR3 is CASSLGQGAAREQFF. In nucleotides, the CDR3 is TGTGCCAGCAGCTTGGGACAGGGTGCGGCACGTGAGCAGTTCTTC.

The J gene is TRBJ2-3, the V gene TRBV27; TRBD2 might be the D (7 bases). The CDR3 runs 16 residues. Germline assignment: CDR1 MNHEY and CDR2 SMNVEV (reference sequence). V was pared by 2 bases and J by 3 bases, with 15 bases between. Written as DNA, the CDR3 is TGTGCCAGCAGTTTAGTGGGGGCGCGGGGGACAGATACGCAGTATTTT. Encoded protein: CASSLVGARGTDTQYF.

J is TRBJ1-5 and V is TRBV28; D is unclear. Germline CDR1 is MDHEN and CDR2 is SYDVKM. This CDR3 is built from 13 residues. V shed 3 bases and J shed 5 bases, with 8 bases lying between them. The CDR3 DNA follows: TGTGCCAGCAGTTTGCCAGGAGATCAGCCCCAGCATTTT. Its translation is CASSLPGDQPQHF.

The chain links TRBV5-6 to TRBJ2-5, with 13 bases that match TRBD2. Germline V gene lookup returns CDR1 SGHDT and CDR2 YYEEEE. Unmatched junction bases numbered 8, after V lost 2 bases and J lost 7 bases. The CDR3 consists of 16 residues. CDR3 region: CASSFTSGRVVWTQYF. CDR3 bases: TGTGCCAGCAGCTTTACTAGCGGGAGGGTAGTATGGACCCAGTACTTC.

This sequence joins TRBV27 and TRBJ2-7, with D unresolved. Germline assignment: CDR1 MNHEY and CDR2 SMNVEV (reference sequence). This CDR3 has 13 amino acids. Trimming removed 3 bases at V and 0 bases at J, with 6 bases between. The CDR3 sequence: CASSFLDSYEQYF. The CDR3 DNA follows: TGTGCCAGCAGTTTTTTGGACTCCTACGAGCAGTACTTC.

The chain couples TRBV29-1 to TRBJ1-3, with D hard to call. This CDR3 is built from 12 residues. Germline CDR1 is SQVTM and CDR2 is ANQGSEA. Trimming removed 1 base at V and 2 bases at J, with 3 bases between. The CDR3 coding sequence is TGCAGCGTTGAAGGGACTGGAAACACCATATATTTT. Its translation: CSVEGTGNTIYF. Drawing the rest from reference TRBV29-1 and TRBJ1-3, the complete variable domain is SAVISQKPSRDICQRGTSLTIQCQVDSQVTMMFWYRQQPGQSLTLIATANQGSEATYESGFVIDKFPISRPNLTFSTLTVSNMSPEDSSIYLCSVEGTGNTIYFGEGSWLTVV.

The rearrangement joins TRBV10-2 to TRBJ2-3; D is perhaps TRBD1 (6 bases). The V gene lost 10 bases and the J gene lost 0 bases, with 14 bases spanning the gap. In germline, CDR1 is WSHSY, CDR2 SAAADI. The CDR3 consists of 14 residues. The CDR3 nucleotides are TGCGCCACCTTGGGACAAGGCAGCACAGATACGCAGTATTTT. Its protein is CATLGQGSTDTQYF.

V is TRBV7-6 and J is TRBJ2-7, with 8 bases fitting TRBD1. V trimming: 1 base; J trimming: 5 bases; junction bases outside the gene matches: 4. This CDR3 is built from 14 residues. CDR1 and CDR2 from the germline V gene are SGHVS and FNYEAQ. CDR3 amino acids: CASSLEVRGHEQYF. DNA for the CDR3: TGTGCCAGCAGCTTAGAAGTCAGGGGGCACGAGCAGTACTTC. Full variable domain (rest looked up from reference TRBV7-6 and TRBJ2-7): GAGVSQSPRYKVTKRGQDVALRCDPISGHVSLYWYRQALGQGPEFLTYFNYEAQQDKSGLPNDRFSAERPEGSISTLTIQRTEQRDSAMYRCASSLEVRGHEQYFGPGTRLTVT.

The J gene is TRBJ1-1, the V gene TRBV11-2; TRBD1 matches 7 bases. J gave up 6 bases and V 6 bases, and 4 bases lay outside the gene matches. This CDR3 has 12 amino acids. CDR1 SGHAT and CDR2 FQNNGV come from the germline V gene. CDR3 in amino acids: CASRTGTAEAFF. In DNA form, the CDR3 reads TGTGCCAGCAGGACGGGGACAGCTGAAGCTTTCTTT.

The gene calls are TRBV7-9 and TRBJ2-7; 14 positions match TRBD2. V was clipped by 4 bases and J by 0 bases; unmatched bases: 8. The length of the CDR3 is 18 residues. Germline V gives CDR1 SEHNR, CDR2 FQNEAQ (reference sequence). The CDR3 reads CASSWGLAGALLSYEQYF. The CDR3 region has the DNA TGTGCCAGCAGCTGGGGACTAGCGGGAGCCCTTCTCTCCTACGAGCAGTACTTC.

This clone appeared once. The DNA for the CDR3 is TGCGCCAGCAGTCCTAGCGGGAGGGACTCTTACGAGCAGTACTTC. Its translation: CASSPSGRDSYEQYF. V usage is TRBV4-1 and J usage is TRBJ2-7; 12 bases are a match to TRBD2. Germline loops: CDR1 MGHRA, CDR2 YSYEKL. The CDR3 is made up of 15 amino acids. J gave up 4 bases and V 6 bases, and 7 bases lay outside the gene matches.

The rearrangement uses TRBV5-1 and TRBJ2-7; the match to TRBD1 covers 8 bases. After removal of 4 bases from V and 3 bases from J, the junction contained 3 bases not matched to a gene. This CDR3 is built from 13 residues. Germline assignment: CDR1 SGHRS and CDR2 YFSETQ. As DNA, the CDR3 is TGCGCCAGCAGCGTCGGGACAGGCTACGAGCAGTACTTC. Translating it yields CASSVGTGYEQYF.

This sequence joins TRBV11-2 and TRBJ2-7, with 8 bases identical to TRBD2. From germline, CDR1 is SGHAT and CDR2 FQNNGV. CDR3 size: 18 residues. Germline trimming cut 3 bases from V and 2 bases from J; bases unmatched to any gene: 15. CDR3 residues: CASSFGLLGGRTTYEQYF. In nucleotides, the CDR3 is TGTGCCAGCAGCTTCGGGTTACTCGGCGGGAGGACAACCTACGAGCAGTACTTC.